The rows below give T cell receptor beta chains drawn from one sample of a study of blood T cell repertoires in COVID-19. Method: immunoSEQ multiplex PCR; TCRdb's copy keeps in-frame clones and lacks some. The table includes roughly 200,000 clones, around four fifths detected once. Material: peripheral blood. The receptors stem from a man aged 35 to 55 with acute or convalescent COVID-19. Both conserved end residues are part of each CDR3. The D gene is left open where the match is weak. Some rows have no size entry. The others give once, few or many, or a class for an expanded clone.

V gene	J gene	D gene	clone size	CDR3 protein	CDR3 DNA
TRBV12-3/TRBV12-4	TRBJ2-7	TRBD1	.	CASRRGPYEQYF	TGTGCCAGCAGGAGGGGGCCCTACGAGCAGTACTTC
TRBV2	TRBJ1-1	TRBD1	.	CASRGTGRGLGTEAFF	TGTGCCAGCAGGGGGACAGGGAGGGGGCTCGGAACTGAAGCTTTCTTT
TRBV6-1	TRBJ1-1	TRBD1	.	CASREITGGMNTEAFF	TGTGCCAGCAGGGAAATAACAGGGGGTATGAACACTGAAGCTTTCTTT
TRBV5-1	TRBJ1-4	.	.	CASSPSPGFREKLFF	TGCGCCAGCAGCCCGTCCCCAGGGTTTCGTGAAAAACTGTTTTTT
TRBV19	TRBJ2-1	TRBD1	.	CASSNQPGQGDNEQFF	TGTGCCAGTAGTAATCAACCGGGACAGGGGGACAATGAGCAGTTCTTC
TRBV28	TRBJ1-2	TRBD1	.	CASSTDRGRGYGYTF	TGTGCCAGCAGCACAGACAGGGGGCGGGGCTATGGCTACACCTTC
TRBV10-3	TRBJ1-1	.	.	CAISVRAYTEAFF	TGTGCCATCAGTGTGCGGGCATACACTGAAGCTTTCTTT
TRBV12-3/TRBV12-4	TRBJ1-2	.	.	CASSAGLGHGYTF	TGTGCCAGCAGTGCAGGGTTGGGGCATGGCTACACCTTC
TRBV3-1/TRBV3-2	TRBJ2-5	TRBD2	.	CASSRATSPQETQYF	TGTGCCAGCAGCCGGGCGACTAGCCCCCAAGAGACCCAGTACTTC
TRBV29-1	TRBJ2-1	TRBD2	.	CSVETAGVSYNEQFF	TGCAGCGTTGAAACAGCGGGAGTAAGCTACAATGAGCAGTTCTTC
TRBV5-1	TRBJ2-2	TRBD1	.	CASSPRTGGYTGELFF	TGCGCCAGCAGCCCGCGGACAGGGGGCTACACCGGGGAGCTGTTTTTT
TRBV18	TRBJ1-4	TRBD1	.	CASSPLPGQREKLFF	TGTGCCAGCTCACCACTTCCGGGACAGCGTGAAAAACTGTTTTTT
TRBV4-2	TRBJ2-2	.	once	CASSQGRGQGFSGELFF	TGTGCCAGCAGCCAAGGGAGGGGGCAGGGTTTTTCCGGGGAGCTGTTTTTT
TRBV5-1	TRBJ1-2	.	.	CASSISPGILGYTF	TGCGCCAGCAGCATATCCCCAGGGATTCTTGGCTACACCTTC
TRBV9	TRBJ2-3	TRBD2	.	CASSLIAGLTDTQYF	TGTGCCAGCAGCTTAATAGCGGGGTTGACAGATACGCAGTATTTT
TRBV2	TRBJ1-1	.	once	CASSVGGGTMNTEAFF	TGTGCCAGCAGTGTAGGAGGAGGAACTATGAACACTGAAGCTTTCTTT
TRBV6-5	TRBJ2-3	TRBD1	.	CASRVDRGQDTQYF	TGTGCCAGCAGGGTGGACAGGGGGCAAGATACGCAGTATTTT
TRBV7-2	TRBJ1-5	.	.	CASSYLPEGNQPQHF	TGTGCCAGCAGCTACCTCCCGGAGGGCAATCAGCCCCAGCATTTT
TRBV19	TRBJ1-2	.	.	CASSLFPRTNYGYTF	TGTGCCAGTAGCCTTTTTCCGAGGACTAACTATGGCTACACCTTC
TRBV19	TRBJ1-1	.	.	CASSDTVNTEAFF	TGTGCCAGTAGCGATACAGTGAACACTGAAGCTTTCTTT
TRBV9	TRBJ2-3	TRBD1	few	CASSDRQGQRDTQYF	TGTGCCAGCAGCGATCGACAGGGGCAGAGAGATACGCAGTATTTT
TRBV2	TRBJ1-2	TRBD1	.	CASRARGNYGYTF	TGTGCCAGCAGGGCCAGGGGGAACTATGGCTACACCTTC
TRBV5-6	TRBJ2-7	.	once	CASNRGHEQYF	TGTGCCAGCAACCGGGGTCACGAGCAGTACTTC
TRBV30	TRBJ1-3	.	.	CAWSAGGDTIYF	TGTGCCTGGAGTGCGGGGGGAGACACCATATATTTT
TRBV12-5	TRBJ2-3	TRBD2	.	CASGLRTSGSGDTQYF	TGTGCTAGTGGTTTAAGGACTAGCGGGAGTGGGGATACGCAGTATTTT
TRBV19	TRBJ2-6	.	.	CASSTFRGANVLTF	TGTGCCAGTAGTACTTTTCGGGGGGCCAACGTCCTGACTTTC
TRBV7-2	TRBJ2-7	.	.	CASGVALSSYEQYF	TGTGCCAGCGGGGTAGCGCTAAGCTCCTACGAGCAGTACTTC
TRBV7-9	TRBJ2-1	.	.	CASSLAALSEQFF	TGTGCCAGCAGCTTAGCCGCCCTTAGTGAGCAGTTCTTC
TRBV10-3	TRBJ1-1	.	once	CAITPGGNTEAFF	TGTGCCATCACGCCGGGGGGGAACACTGAAGCTTTCTTT
TRBV4-3	TRBJ2-3	TRBD2	.	CASSPVGSGRQDTQYF	TGCGCCAGCAGCCCTGTGGGGAGCGGGAGGCAGGATACGCAGTATTTT
TRBV19	TRBJ2-4	.	.	CASSISARRDIQYF	TGTGCCAGTAGTATATCAGCCCGGCGGGACATTCAGTACTTC
TRBV7-9	TRBJ2-2	TRBD2	.	CASSISLGTSLPPGELFF	TGTGCCAGCAGCATCTCCCTAGGGACTAGCCTCCCTCCCGGGGAGCTGTTTTTT
TRBV2	TRBJ2-1	TRBD1	once	CASSRTGASSYNEQFF	TGTGCCAGCAGTAGAACAGGGGCCAGCTCCTACAATGAGCAGTTCTTC
TRBV3-1/TRBV3-2	TRBJ1-4	.	.	CASSPSVTENEKLFF	TGTGCCAGCAGCCCTTCGGTGACAGAAAATGAAAAACTGTTTTTT
TRBV19	TRBJ1-1	TRBD1	.	CASTPGTGYTEAFF	TGTGCCAGTACCCCTGGGACAGGCTACACTGAAGCTTTCTTT
TRBV9	TRBJ2-3	.	.	CASSVGNSGRDTQYF	TGTGCCAGCAGCGTAGGAAATAGCGGCAGAGATACGCAGTATTTT
TRBV5-1	TRBJ1-4	.	.	CASSRAEAGEEKLFF	TGCGCCAGCAGCCGCGCCGAGGCAGGGGAAGAAAAACTGTTTTTT
TRBV5-1	TRBJ2-1	TRBD2	once	CASSLTSAYNEQFF	TGCGCCAGCAGCTTAACTAGCGCCTACAATGAGCAGTTCTTC
TRBV11-3	TRBJ2-2	.	.	CASSVRGGELFF	TGTGCCAGCAGCGTACGAGGCGGGGAGCTGTTTTTT
TRBV10-3	TRBJ2-3	TRBD2	.	CAIRVAGETDTQYF	TGTGCCATCCGGGTTGCGGGAGAGACAGATACGCAGTATTTT
TRBV19	TRBJ2-5	TRBD2	.	CASRTSGQETQYF	TGTGCCAGTCGGACTAGCGGCCAAGAGACCCAGTACTTC
TRBV4-1	TRBJ1-5	TRBD1	.	CASSQDISWTGGPQHF	TGCGCCAGCAGCCAAGACATTTCGTGGACAGGCGGGCCCCAGCATTTT
TRBV18	TRBJ2-6	.	.	CASSPGQFSGANVLTF	TGTGCCAGCTCACCCGGACAGTTCTCTGGGGCCAACGTCCTGACTTTC
TRBV18	TRBJ1-5	TRBD1	few	CASSPDRGNFNQPQHF	TGTGCCAGCTCACCGGACAGGGGCAATTTCAATCAGCCCCAGCATTTT
TRBV7-2	TRBJ2-6	TRBD1	.	CASSFGTGGGGANVLTF	TGTGCCAGCAGCTTCGGGACAGGGGGAGGTGGGGCCAACGTCCTGACTTTC
TRBV7-2	TRBJ2-7	TRBD1	.	CASSSHPGQGREQYF	TGTGCCAGCAGCTCTCACCCGGGACAGGGGAGAGAGCAGTACTTC
TRBV30	TRBJ2-1	TRBD1	.	CAWRKDRGSIPIHEQFF	TGTGCCTGGAGGAAAGACAGGGGGTCAATCCCGATCCATGAGCAGTTCTTC
TRBV19	TRBJ2-7	.	.	CASSIVSGYSYEQYF	TGTGCCAGTAGTATAGTTAGCGGATACTCCTACGAGCAGTACTTC
TRBV5-1	TRBJ2-1	.	.	CASSLGVNEQFF	TGCGCCAGCAGCTTGGGAGTCAATGAGCAGTTCTTC
TRBV5-4	TRBJ1-1	TRBD1	.	CASSTSQDRSRGTEAFF	TGTGCCAGCAGCACGTCACAGGACAGGTCGAGGGGCACTGAAGCTTTCTTT
TRBV3-1/TRBV3-2	TRBJ2-3	.	once	CASRLTDTQYF	TGTGCCAGCCGTCTCACAGATACGCAGTATTTT
TRBV9	TRBJ1-5	TRBD1	.	CASSEGTGGYQPQHF	TGTGCCAGCAGCGAAGGGACAGGGGGGTATCAGCCCCAGCATTTT
TRBV7-8	TRBJ2-7	.	.	CASSQTRPGEQYF	TGTGCCAGCAGCCAAACGCGTCCGGGCGAGCAGTACTTC
TRBV6-5	TRBJ1-1	.	.	CANRSLDSMNTEAFF	TGTGCCAACCGTTCCCTGGACAGCATGAACACTGAAGCTTTCTTT
TRBV27	TRBJ2-7	.	.	CASSYLSQDSYEQYF	TGTGCCAGCAGTTACTTAAGTCAAGATTCCTACGAGCAGTACTTC
TRBV10-3	TRBJ2-3	TRBD2	once	CAIRPGTSGSTDTQYF	TGTGCCATCAGGCCCGGGACTAGCGGGAGCACAGATACGCAGTATTTT
TRBV11-3	TRBJ2-1	.	.	CASSLGQISYNEQFF	TGTGCCAGCAGCTTAGGTCAGATCTCCTACAATGAGCAGTTCTTC